Detailed here is one T cell receptor beta chain. The data were obtained in a study of blood T cell repertoires in COVID-19. Whole-study context: PBMCs, B-cell-depleted T cells, or T cells provided the cDNA or gDNA that made up the material.

J gave up 2 bases and V 1 base, and 6 bases lay outside the gene matches. Per the germline V gene, CDR1 is SGHAT and CDR2 is FQNNGV. This CDR3 is 16 amino acids long. The protocol was immunoSEQ multiplex PCR, while the TCRdb copy is restricted to in-frame clones and leaves out a portion. This table has a few hundred thousand clones, about 91% appearing once. The V gene is TRBV11-2, the J gene TRBJ2-7; 9 bases are a match to TRBD1. Sequences were obtained from PBMCs or T cells enriched from blood (not recorded which). The TCR comes from a young man with acute COVID-19. CDR3 sequence: CASSLVTTGGAYEQYF. CDR3 DNA: TGTGCCAGCAGCTTAGTAACGACAGGGGGGGCCTACGAGCAGTACTTC.